By frequency, the clone carrying this TCR beta chain is medium-sized. Its target is unknown. Some 34,000 genome equivalents of blood DNA were amplified for TRB. TRB was amplified by touch-down multiplex PCR, primer pools A and B combined. TCRdb re-called the multiplex PCR reads; every CDR3 protein appears as one record, without DNA. The table lists around 12,000 distinct CDR3 sequences. The data originate from a study of T cell clusters in autoimmune cytopenias. General study points: TRB repertoire shifts in secondary cytopenia and chronic lymphocytic leukemia mostly reflected lymphoma, not autoimmunity. Functional roles of the in silico T cell clusters still await experimental validation. Exclusive TRB clusters were about 2.8-fold more numerous in healthy donors than in active autoimmune hepatitis.

This CDR3 region has 17 residues. Per the germline V gene, CDR1 is MNHNY and CDR2 is SVGAGI (reference sequence). Sequencing was done on a sample of peripheral blood. V is TRBV6-6 and J is TRBJ2-1. The TCR comes from a human donor with an autoimmune cytopenia or autoimmune hepatitis (not recorded which). The CDR3 protein is CASSYSQRVSRNNEQFF.